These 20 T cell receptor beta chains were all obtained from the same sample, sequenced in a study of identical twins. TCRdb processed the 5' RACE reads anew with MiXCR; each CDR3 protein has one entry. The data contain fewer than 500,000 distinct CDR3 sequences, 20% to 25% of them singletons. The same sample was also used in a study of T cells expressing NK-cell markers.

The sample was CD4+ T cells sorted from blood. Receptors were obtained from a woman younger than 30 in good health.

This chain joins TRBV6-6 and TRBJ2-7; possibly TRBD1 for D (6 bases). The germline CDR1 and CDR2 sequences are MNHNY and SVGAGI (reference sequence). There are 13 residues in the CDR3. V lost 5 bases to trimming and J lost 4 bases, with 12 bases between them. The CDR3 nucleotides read TGTGCCAGCAGTGGACAGACCAAATACGAGCAGTACTTC. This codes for CASSGQTKYEQYF.

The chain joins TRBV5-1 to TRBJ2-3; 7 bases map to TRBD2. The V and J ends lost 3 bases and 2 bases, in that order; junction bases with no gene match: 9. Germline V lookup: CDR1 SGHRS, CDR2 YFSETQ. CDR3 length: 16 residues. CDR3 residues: CASSSTSGAFTDTQYF. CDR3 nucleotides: TGCGCCAGCAGCTCGACGAGCGGGGCCTTCACAGATACGCAGTATTTT.

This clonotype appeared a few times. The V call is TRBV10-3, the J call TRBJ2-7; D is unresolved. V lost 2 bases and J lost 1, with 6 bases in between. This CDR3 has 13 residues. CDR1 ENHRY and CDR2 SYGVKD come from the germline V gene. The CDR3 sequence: CAISEGPSYEQYF. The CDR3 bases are TGTGCCATCAGTGAGGGACCGTCCTACGAGCAGTACTTC.

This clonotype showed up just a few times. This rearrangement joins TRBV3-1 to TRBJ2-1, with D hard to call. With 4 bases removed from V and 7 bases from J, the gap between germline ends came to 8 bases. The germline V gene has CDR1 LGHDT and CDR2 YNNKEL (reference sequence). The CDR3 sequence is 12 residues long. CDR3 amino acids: CASSRLFNEQFF. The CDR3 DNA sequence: TGTGCCAGCAGCCGACTTTTTAATGAGCAGTTCTTC.

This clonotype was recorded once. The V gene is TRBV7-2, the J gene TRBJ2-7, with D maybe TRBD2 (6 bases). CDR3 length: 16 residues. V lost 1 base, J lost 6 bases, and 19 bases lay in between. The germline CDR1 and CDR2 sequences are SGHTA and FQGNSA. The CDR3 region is CASSLVPGEVVREQYF. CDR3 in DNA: TGTGCCAGCAGCTTAGTTCCGGGAGAAGTCGTCCGCGAGCAGTACTTC.

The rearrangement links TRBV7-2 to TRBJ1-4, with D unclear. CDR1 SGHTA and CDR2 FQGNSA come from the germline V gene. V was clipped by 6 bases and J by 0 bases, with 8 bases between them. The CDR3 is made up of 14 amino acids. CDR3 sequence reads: CASSLTPTNEKLFF. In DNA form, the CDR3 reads TGTGCCAGCAGTCTGACACCAACTAATGAAAAACTGTTTTTT. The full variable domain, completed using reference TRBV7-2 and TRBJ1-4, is GAGVSQSPSNKVTEKGKDVELRCDPISGHTALYWYRQSLGQGLEFLIYFQGNSAPDKSGLPSDRFSAERTGGSVSTLTIQRTQQEDSAVYLCASSLTPTNEKLFFGSGTQLSVL.

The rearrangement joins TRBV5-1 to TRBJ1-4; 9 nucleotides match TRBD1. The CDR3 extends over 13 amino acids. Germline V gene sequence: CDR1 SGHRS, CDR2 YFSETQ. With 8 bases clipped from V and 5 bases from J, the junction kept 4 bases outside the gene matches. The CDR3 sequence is CASSTGGNEKLFF. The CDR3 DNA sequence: TGCGCCAGTTCGACAGGGGGAAATGAAAAACTGTTTTTT.

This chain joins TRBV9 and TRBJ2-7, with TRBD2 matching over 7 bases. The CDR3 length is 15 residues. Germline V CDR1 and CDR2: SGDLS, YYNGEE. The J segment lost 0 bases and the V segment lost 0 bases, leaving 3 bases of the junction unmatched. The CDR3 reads CASSVEGLNSYEQYF. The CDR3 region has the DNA TGTGCCAGCAGCGTAGAGGGACTAAACTCCTACGAGCAGTACTTC.

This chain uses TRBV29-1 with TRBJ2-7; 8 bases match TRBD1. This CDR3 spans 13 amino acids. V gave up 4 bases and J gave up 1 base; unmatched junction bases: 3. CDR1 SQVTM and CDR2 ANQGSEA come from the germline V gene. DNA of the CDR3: TGCAGCGTTGGTCAGGGGGCATCCTACGAGCAGTACTTC. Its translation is CSVGQGASYEQYF.

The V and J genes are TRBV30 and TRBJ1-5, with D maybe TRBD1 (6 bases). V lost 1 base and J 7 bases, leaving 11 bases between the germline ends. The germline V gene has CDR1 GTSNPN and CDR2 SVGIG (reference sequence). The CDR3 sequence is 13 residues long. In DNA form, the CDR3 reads TGTGCCTGGAGTGGGGGGGGCCGGCAGCCCCAGCATTTT. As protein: CAWSGGGRQPQHF.

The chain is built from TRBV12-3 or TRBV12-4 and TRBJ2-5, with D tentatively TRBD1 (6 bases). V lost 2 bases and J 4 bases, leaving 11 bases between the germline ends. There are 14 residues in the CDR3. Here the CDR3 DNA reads TGTGCCAGCAGTTTAAGGTCAGGGGCAGAGACCCAGTACTTC. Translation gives CASSLRSGAETQYF.

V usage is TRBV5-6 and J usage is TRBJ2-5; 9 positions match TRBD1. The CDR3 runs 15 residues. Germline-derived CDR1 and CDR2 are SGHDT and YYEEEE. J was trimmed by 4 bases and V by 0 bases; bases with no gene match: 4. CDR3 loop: CASSLVGDRVETQYF. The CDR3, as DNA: TGTGCCAGCAGCTTGGTAGGGGACAGGGTAGAGACCCAGTACTTC.

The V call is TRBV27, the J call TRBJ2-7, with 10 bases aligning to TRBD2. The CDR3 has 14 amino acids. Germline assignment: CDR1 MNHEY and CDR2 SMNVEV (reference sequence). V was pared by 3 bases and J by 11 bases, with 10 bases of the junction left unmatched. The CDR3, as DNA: TGTGCCAGCAGTTTCGGAGCGGGAGGGGGCCAGAAGTACTTC. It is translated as CASSFGAGGGQKYF.

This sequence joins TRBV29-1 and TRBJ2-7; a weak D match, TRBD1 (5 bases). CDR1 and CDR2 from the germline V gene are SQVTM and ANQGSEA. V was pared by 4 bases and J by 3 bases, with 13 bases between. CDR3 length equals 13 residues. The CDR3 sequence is CSVVRTGHYEQYF. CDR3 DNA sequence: TGCAGCGTTGTACGAACAGGCCACTACGAGCAGTACTTC.

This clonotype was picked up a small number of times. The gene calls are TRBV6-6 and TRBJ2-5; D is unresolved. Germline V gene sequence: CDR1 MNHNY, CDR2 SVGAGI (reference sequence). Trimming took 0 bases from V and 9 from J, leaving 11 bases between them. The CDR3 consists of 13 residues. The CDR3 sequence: CASSYSDAAAQYF. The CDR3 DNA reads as TGTGCCAGCAGTTACTCGGACGCGGCGGCCCAGTACTTC.

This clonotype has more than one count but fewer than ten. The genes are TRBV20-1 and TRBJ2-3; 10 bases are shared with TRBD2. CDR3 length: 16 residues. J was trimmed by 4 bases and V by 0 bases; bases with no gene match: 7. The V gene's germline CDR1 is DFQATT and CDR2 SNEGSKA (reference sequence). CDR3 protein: CSARDFQRGGSDTQYF. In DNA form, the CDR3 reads TGCAGTGCTAGAGATTTCCAGCGGGGGGGCTCAGATACGCAGTATTTT.

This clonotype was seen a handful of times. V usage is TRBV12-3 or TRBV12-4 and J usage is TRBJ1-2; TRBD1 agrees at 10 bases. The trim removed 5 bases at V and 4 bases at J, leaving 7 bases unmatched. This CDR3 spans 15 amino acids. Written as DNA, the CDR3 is TGTGCCAGCAGTCCCCAGACAGGGGGCGGCTATGGCTACACCTTC. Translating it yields CASSPQTGGGYGYTF.

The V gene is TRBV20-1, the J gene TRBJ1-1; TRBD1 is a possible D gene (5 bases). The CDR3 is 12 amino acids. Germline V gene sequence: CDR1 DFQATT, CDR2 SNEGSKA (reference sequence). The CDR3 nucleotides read TGCAGCGGAGGGGCGGGGAACACTGAAGCTTTCTTT. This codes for CSGGAGNTEAFF.

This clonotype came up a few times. The CDR3 bases are TGCAGTGCTAGAGATCCGACCCATTCGGAGCAGTACTTC. This encodes CSARDPTHSEQYF. The J gene is TRBJ2-7, the V gene TRBV20-1; no clear D. V shed 0 bases and J shed 7 bases, with 13 bases lying between them. Germline CDR1 and CDR2: DFQATT and SNEGSKA (reference sequence). The CDR3 has 13 residues.

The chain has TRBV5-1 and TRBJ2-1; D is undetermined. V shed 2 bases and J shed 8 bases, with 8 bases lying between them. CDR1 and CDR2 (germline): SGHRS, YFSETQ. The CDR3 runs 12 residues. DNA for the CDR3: TGCGCCAGCAGCTTCAGCGCGCATGAGCAGTTCTTC. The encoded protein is CASSFSAHEQFF. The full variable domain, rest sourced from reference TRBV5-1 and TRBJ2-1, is KAGVTQTPRYLIKTRGQQVTLSCSPISGHRSVSWYQQTPGQGLQFLFEYFSETQRNKGNFPGRFSGRQFSNSRSEMNVSTLELGDSALYLCASSFSAHEQFFGPGTRLTVL.